What follows are 24 T cell receptor beta chains derived from one specimen sequenced in a study of blood T cell repertoires in COVID-19. The protocol was immunoSEQ multiplex PCR, while the TCRdb copy is restricted to in-frame clones and leaves out a portion. There are 30,000 or so clones in the sample; almost 85% occur only once, and roughly 40% lies in the top ten. The specimen sequenced was peripheral blood. Receptors originate from an elderly man with active or convalescent COVID-19.

The genes are TRBV4-1 and TRBJ1-1; 8 nucleotides agree with TRBD1. Germline V gene data show CDR1 as MGHRA and CDR2 as YSYEKL. The J segment lost 4 bases and the V segment lost 1 base, leaving 8 bases of the junction unmatched. The CDR3 is 16 residues long. The CDR3 here is CASSQAGTGAGTEAFF. The DNA for the CDR3 is TGCGCCAGCAGCCAAGCCGGGACAGGTGCGGGCACTGAAGCTTTCTTT.

The chain employs TRBV19 and TRBJ2-1, with 7 bases that match TRBD2. The J segment lost 1 base and the V segment lost 9 bases, leaving 9 bases of the junction unmatched. This CDR3 contains 15 residues. CDR1 LNHDA and CDR2 SQIVND come from the germline V gene (reference sequence). CDR3 amino acids: CASQGGPGSYNEQFF. The CDR3 region has the DNA TGTGCCAGCCAGGGAGGGCCTGGGTCCTACAATGAGCAGTTCTTC. Using reference TRBV19 and TRBJ2-1 for the parts outside the CDR3, the full variable domain is DGGITQSPKYLFRKEGQNVTLSCEQNLNHDAMYWYRQDPGQGLRLIYYSQIVNDFQKGDIAEGYSVSREKKESFPLTVTSAQKNPTAFYLCASQGGPGSYNEQFFGPGTRLTVL.

Many counts were recorded for this clone. The chain links TRBV3-1 (or the pseudogene TRBV3-2) to TRBJ2-1; maybe TRBD2 (6 bases). Germline CDR1 LGHDT, CDR2 YNNKEL (reference sequence). V lost 4 bases and J lost 6, with 19 bases in between. The CDR3 length is 16 residues. CDR3 protein: CASSRTGLTRTNEQFF. The DNA for the CDR3 is TGTGCCAGCAGCCGGACCGGACTAACCCGCACCAATGAGCAGTTCTTC.

The chain recombines TRBV6-5 with TRBJ1-6; D is uncertain. Germline loops: CDR1 MNHEY, CDR2 SVGAGI. V shed 6 bases and J shed 7 bases, with 10 bases lying between them. The CDR3 runs to 13 residues. The CDR3 DNA is TGTGCCAGCAGCCCGGAGCCGAATTCACCCCTCCACTTT. Protein: CASSPEPNSPLHF.

The chain couples TRBV28 to TRBJ2-1; 7 bases match TRBD1. The germline gives CDR1 MDHEN, CDR2 SYDVKM. CDR3 length: 15 residues. The J segment lost 2 bases and the V segment lost 2 bases, leaving 3 bases of the junction unmatched. CDR3 nucleotide sequence: TGTGCCAGCAGTTTAGGGACAGAACCCTACAATGAGCAGTTCTTC. Residues: CASSLGTEPYNEQFF.

This chain joins TRBV19 and TRBJ2-7; D not certain. Germline CDR1 LNHDA, CDR2 SQIVND (reference sequence). This CDR3 contains 13 residues. Between the trimmed V and J ends, which lost 5 bases and 5 bases, there was a span of 13 bases. CDR3 DNA: TGTGCCAGTAGTCCCTCCGGGTGGGACGAGCAGTACTTC. It translates to CASSPSGWDEQYF.

The chain has TRBV29-1 and TRBJ1-2, with D perhaps matching TRBD1 (5 bases). V gave up 6 bases and J gave up 0 bases, with 11 bases separating them. Looked up from germline, CDR1 is SQVTM and CDR2 is ANQGSEA. The CDR3 is made up of 13 amino acids. CDR3 bases: TGCAGCGTAGTGACAGCAGCTAACTATGGCTACACCTTC. This translates into CSVVTAANYGYTF.

This clone was seen repeatedly, ten times or more. The chain uses TRBV7-9 and TRBJ1-2; tentatively, D is TRBD1 (5 bases). Germline values: CDR1 SEHNR, CDR2 FQNEAQ (reference sequence). V was shortened by 2 bases and J by 3 bases, with 13 bases between the two germline ends. This CDR3 comprises 15 residues. The CDR3 DNA follows: TGTGCCAGCAGCTTACCAGGGATGTTAGACTATGGCTACACCTTC. Its protein is CASSLPGMLDYGYTF.

The V call is TRBV27, the J call TRBJ2-2; tentatively, D is TRBD2 (5 bases). V was pared by 10 bases and J by 8 bases, with 17 bases between. In germline, CDR1 is MNHEY, CDR2 SMNVEV (reference sequence). The CDR3 has 13 amino acids. The CDR3 loop reads CATALSGRGELFF. The CDR3 region has the DNA TGTGCCACCGCCCTAAGCGGTCGGGGGGAGCTGTTTTTT.

This chain uses TRBV7-9 with TRBJ1-5, with 7 nucleotides matching TRBD1. The V and J ends lost 6 bases and 2 bases, in that order; junction bases with no gene match: 7. Per the germline V gene, CDR1 is SEHNR and CDR2 is FQNEAQ (reference sequence). CDR3 length equals 15 residues. This CDR3 is CASSLTGTGNQPQHF. DNA for the CDR3: TGTGCCAGCAGTTTGACAGGGACGGGCAATCAGCCCCAGCATTTT.

Written as DNA, the CDR3 is TGTGCCAGCAGTTTTTTAATGAACACTGAAGCTTTCTTT. Its translation is CASSFLMNTEAFF. The chain employs TRBV28 and TRBJ1-1, with D unclear. V lost 3 bases to trimming and J lost 0 bases, with 5 bases between them. From germline, CDR1 is MDHEN and CDR2 SYDVKM. The CDR3 totals 13 residues.

This chain connects TRBV5-1 to TRBJ2-2, with TRBD1 as a possible D gene (6 bases). Germline V lookup: CDR1 SGHRS, CDR2 YFSETQ. V lost 0 bases and J lost 2, with 11 bases in between. The CDR3 has 16 amino acids. Written as DNA, the CDR3 is TGCGCCAGCAGCTTGGGTCAGGGGCTAAACACCGGGGAGCTGTTTTTT. It codes for CASSLGQGLNTGELFF.

This chain links TRBV7-9 with TRBJ1-4; TRBD1 matches 10 bases. Germline V gives CDR1 SEHNR, CDR2 FQNEAQ (reference sequence). CDR3 length equals 15 residues. The ends lost 3 bases at V and 7 bases at J; junction bases unmatched: 5. The CDR3 bases are TGTGCCAGCAGCTTGGAGGGACAGGGGATTGAAAAACTGTTTTTT. As protein: CASSLEGQGIEKLFF.

The chain carries TRBV9 and TRBJ2-3; weak D call: TRBD2 (5 bases). Germline-derived CDR1 and CDR2 are SGDLS and YYNGEE. The ends were cut back, 0 bases at V and 10 bases at J, with 12 bases in the middle. The CDR3 has 13 residues. The CDR3 DNA reads TGTGCCAGCAGCGTAGAAGGGAGCATCGCGCAGTATTTT. This sequence encodes CASSVEGSIAQYF.

Written as DNA, the CDR3 is TGTGCCTGGGGAGGGGCGGGGTCCCACACTGAAGCTTTCTTT. Amino acid sequence: CAWGGAGSHTEAFF. This chain links TRBV30 with TRBJ1-1, with TRBD1 as a possible D gene (5 bases). Germline V gene sequence: CDR1 GTSNPN, CDR2 SVGIG (reference sequence). V dropped 5 bases and J dropped 3 bases, with 16 bases sitting between them. This CDR3 has 14 residues.

This chain connects TRBV6-5 to TRBJ1-2, with D maybe TRBD1 (5 bases). CDR3 size: 14 residues. V lost 6 bases and J 3 bases, leaving 14 bases between the germline ends. Germline lookup yields CDR1 MNHEY and CDR2 SVGAGI. For the CDR3, the DNA is TGTGCCAGCAGACGCGCGACAGTGGACTATGGCTACACCTTC. It specifies CASRRATVDYGYTF.

The chain employs TRBV24-1 and TRBJ2-1, with 10 bases identical to TRBD2. CDR1 and CDR2 from the germline V gene are KGHDR and SFDVKD. V was pared by 3 bases and J by 3 bases, with 4 bases of the junction left unmatched. The CDR3 contains 16 residues. DNA for the CDR3: TGTGCCACCAGTGATGGAGCGGGAGGGGGCTACAATGAGCAGTTCTTC. It yields the protein CATSDGAGGGYNEQFF.

This clone was seen once. The rearrangement joins TRBV4-2 to TRBJ2-2; 7 nucleotides match TRBD2. The CDR3 length is 14 residues. V lost 4 bases to trimming and J lost 5 bases; unmatched junction nucleotides: 4. CDR1 and CDR2 (germline): LGHNA, YNFKEQ. Written as DNA, the CDR3 is TGTGCCAGCAGCCCGGAAGCGGGAACCGGGGAGCTGTTTTTT. Translated, it gives CASSPEAGTGELFF.

The chain combines TRBV24-1 with TRBJ2-3; maybe TRBD2 (5 bases). Germline values: CDR1 KGHDR, CDR2 SFDVKD. V was shortened by 4 bases and J by 5 bases, with 18 bases between the two germline ends. This CDR3 has 16 residues. The CDR3 protein is CATSDSRTGNGDTQYF. DNA for the CDR3: TGTGCCACCAGTGACTCCCGGACTGGGAATGGAGATACGCAGTATTTT.

V and J are TRBV6-2 or TRBV6-3 and TRBJ2-1; 10 nucleotides match TRBD1. The germline gives CDR1 MNHEY, CDR2 SVGEGT. The CDR3 contains 19 residues. V shed 6 bases and J 3 bases; nucleotides not matched to a gene: 17. The CDR3 loop is CASSPDRGSGGSFYNEQFF. The CDR3 nucleotides read TGTGCCAGCAGCCCGGACAGGGGGAGTGGGGGTTCATTCTACAATGAGCAGTTCTTC.

DNA of the CDR3: TGTGCCAGCAGCCACGGACAGAACACCGGGGAGCTGTTTTTT. It yields the protein CASSHGQNTGELFF. The rearrangement uses TRBV5-8 and TRBJ2-2, with D tentatively TRBD1 (5 bases). Germline-derived CDR1 and CDR2 are SGHTS and YDEGEE. V lost 4 bases and J 1 base, leaving 8 bases between the germline ends. CDR3 length equals 14 residues.

This chain links TRBV10-1 with TRBJ1-2, with a tentative D call TRBD1 (5 bases). Per germline, CDR1 WNHNN and CDR2 SYGVQD (reference sequence). Trimming stripped 0 bases from V and 8 bases from J, with 13 bases between. The CDR3 length is 14 residues. CDR3 residues: CASSESAGFGGYTF. As DNA, the CDR3 is TGCGCCAGCAGTGAGTCGGCAGGGTTCGGAGGCTACACCTTC.

The rearrangement links TRBV4-3 to TRBJ1-4; D not resolved. Trimming left V 1 base short and J 1 base short, with 10 bases between. This CDR3 is 16 amino acids long. The germline V gene has CDR1 LGHNA and CDR2 YSLEER. The CDR3 DNA follows: TGCGCCAGCAGCCAAGGTAGTGAGGGAACTAATGAAAAACTGTTTTTT. Residues: CASSQGSEGTNEKLFF.

The chain combines TRBV10-3 with TRBJ2-7; no clear D. The CDR3 runs to 12 residues. The germline V gene encodes CDR1 ENHRY and CDR2 SYGVKD. Trimming took 2 bases from V and 3 from J, leaving 5 bases between them. DNA for the CDR3: TGTGCCATCAGTGAGACAGACTACGAGCAGTACTTC. Translating it yields CAISETDYEQYF.